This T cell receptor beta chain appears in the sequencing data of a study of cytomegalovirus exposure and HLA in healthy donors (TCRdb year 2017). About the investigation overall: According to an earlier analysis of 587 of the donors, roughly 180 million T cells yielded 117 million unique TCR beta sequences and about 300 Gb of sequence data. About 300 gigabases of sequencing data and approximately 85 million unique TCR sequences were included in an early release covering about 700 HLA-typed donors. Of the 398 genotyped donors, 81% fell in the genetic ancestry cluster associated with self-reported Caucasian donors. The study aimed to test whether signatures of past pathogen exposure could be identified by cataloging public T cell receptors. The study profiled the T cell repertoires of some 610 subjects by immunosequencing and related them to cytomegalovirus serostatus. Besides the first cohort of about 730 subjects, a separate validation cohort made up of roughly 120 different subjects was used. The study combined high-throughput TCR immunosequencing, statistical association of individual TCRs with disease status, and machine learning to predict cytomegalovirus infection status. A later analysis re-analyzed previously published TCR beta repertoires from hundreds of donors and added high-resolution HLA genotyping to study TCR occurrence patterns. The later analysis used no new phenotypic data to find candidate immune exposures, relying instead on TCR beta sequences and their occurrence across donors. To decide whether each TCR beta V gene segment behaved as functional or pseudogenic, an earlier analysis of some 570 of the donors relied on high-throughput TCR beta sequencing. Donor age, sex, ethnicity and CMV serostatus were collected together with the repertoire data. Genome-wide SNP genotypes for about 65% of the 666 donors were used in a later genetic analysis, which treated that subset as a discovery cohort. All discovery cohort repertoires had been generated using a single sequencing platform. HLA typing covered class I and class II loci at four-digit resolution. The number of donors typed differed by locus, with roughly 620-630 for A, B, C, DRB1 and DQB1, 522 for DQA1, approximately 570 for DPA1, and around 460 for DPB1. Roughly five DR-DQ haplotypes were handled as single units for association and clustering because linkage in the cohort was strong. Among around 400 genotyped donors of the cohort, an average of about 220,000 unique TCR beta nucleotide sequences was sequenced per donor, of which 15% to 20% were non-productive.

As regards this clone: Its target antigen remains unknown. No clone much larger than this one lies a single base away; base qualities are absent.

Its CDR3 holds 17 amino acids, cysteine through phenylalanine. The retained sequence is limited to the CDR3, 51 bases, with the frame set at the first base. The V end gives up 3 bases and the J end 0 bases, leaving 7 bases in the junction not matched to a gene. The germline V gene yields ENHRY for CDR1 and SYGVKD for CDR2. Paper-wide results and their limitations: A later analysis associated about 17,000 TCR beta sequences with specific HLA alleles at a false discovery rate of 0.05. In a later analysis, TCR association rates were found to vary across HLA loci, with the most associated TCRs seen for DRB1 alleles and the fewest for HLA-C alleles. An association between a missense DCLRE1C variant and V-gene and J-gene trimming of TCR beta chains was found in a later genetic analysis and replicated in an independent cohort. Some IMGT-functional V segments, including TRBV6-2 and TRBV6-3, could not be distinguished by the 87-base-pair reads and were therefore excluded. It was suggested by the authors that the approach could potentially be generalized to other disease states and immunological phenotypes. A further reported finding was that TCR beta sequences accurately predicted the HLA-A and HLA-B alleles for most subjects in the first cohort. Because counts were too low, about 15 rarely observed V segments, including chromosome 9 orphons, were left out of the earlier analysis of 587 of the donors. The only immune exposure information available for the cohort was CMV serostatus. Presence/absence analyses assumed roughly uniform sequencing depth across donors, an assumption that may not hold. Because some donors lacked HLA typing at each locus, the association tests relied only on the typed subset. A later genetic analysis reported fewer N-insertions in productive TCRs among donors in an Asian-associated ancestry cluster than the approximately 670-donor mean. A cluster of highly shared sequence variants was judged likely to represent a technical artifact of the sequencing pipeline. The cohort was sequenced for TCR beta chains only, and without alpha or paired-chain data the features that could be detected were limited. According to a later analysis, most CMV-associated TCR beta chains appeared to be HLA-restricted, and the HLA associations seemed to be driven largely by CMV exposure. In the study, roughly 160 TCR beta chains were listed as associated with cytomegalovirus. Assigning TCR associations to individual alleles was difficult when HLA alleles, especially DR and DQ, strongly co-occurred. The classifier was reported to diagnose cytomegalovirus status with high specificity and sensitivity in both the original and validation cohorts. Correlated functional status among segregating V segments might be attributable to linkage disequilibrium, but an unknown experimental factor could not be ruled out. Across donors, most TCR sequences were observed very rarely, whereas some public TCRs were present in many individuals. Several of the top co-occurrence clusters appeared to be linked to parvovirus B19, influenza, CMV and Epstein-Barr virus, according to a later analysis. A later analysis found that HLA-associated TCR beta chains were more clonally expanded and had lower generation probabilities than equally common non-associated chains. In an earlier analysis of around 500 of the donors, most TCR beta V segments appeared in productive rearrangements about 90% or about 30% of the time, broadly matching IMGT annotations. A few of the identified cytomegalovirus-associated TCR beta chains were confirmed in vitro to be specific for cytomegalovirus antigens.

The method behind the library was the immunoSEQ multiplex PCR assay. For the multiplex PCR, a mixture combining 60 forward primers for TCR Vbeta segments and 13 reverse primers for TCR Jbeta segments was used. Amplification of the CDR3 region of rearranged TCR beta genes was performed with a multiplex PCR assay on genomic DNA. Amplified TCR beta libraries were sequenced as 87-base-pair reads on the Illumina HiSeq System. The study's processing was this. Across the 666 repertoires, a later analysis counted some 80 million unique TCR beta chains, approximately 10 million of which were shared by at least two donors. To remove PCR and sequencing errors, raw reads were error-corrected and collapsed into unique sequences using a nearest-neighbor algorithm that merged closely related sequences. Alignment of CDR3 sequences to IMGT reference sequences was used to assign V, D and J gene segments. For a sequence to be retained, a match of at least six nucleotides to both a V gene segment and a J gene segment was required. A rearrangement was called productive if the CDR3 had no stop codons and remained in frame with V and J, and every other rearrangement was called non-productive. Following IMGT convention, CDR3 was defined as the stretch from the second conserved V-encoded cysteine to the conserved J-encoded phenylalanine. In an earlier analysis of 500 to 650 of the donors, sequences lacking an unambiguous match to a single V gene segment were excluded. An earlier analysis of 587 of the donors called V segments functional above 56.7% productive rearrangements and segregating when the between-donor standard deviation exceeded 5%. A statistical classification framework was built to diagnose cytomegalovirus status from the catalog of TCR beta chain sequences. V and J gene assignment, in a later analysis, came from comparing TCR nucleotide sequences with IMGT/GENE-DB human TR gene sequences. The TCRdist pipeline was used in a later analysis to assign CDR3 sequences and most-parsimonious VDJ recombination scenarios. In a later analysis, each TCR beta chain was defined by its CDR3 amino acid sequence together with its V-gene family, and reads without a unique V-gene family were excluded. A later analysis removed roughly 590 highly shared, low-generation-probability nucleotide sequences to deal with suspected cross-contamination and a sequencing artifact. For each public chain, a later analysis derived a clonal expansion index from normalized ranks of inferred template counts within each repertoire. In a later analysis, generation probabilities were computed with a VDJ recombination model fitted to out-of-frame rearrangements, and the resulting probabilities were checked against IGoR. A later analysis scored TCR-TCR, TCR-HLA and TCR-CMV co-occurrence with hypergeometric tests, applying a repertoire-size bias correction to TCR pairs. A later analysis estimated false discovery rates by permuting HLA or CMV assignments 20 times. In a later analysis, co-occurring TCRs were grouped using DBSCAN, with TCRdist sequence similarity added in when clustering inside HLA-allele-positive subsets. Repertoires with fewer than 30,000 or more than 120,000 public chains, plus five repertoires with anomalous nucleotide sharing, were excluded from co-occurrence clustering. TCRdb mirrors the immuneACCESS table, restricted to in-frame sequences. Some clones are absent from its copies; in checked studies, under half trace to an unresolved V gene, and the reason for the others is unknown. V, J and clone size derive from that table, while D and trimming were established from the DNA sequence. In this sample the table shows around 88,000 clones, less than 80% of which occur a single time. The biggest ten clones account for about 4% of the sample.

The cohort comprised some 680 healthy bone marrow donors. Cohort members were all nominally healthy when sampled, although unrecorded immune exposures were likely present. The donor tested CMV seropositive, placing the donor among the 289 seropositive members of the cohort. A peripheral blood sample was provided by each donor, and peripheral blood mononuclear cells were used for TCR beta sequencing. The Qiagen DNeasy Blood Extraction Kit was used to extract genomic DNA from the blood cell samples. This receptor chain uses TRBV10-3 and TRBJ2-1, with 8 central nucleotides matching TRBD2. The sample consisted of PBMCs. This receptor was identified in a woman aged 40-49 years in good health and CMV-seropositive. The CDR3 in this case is CAISDPRSGSSYNEQFF. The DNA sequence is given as TGTGCCATCAGTGATCCTCGCAGCGGGAGCTCCTACAATGAGCAGTTCTTC.